This T cell receptor (beta chain) was captured in a study of vaccination effects on CD4 cells after COVID-19. Study in general: After the second dose, samples were taken at median day 72.

Details on this clone: Its antigen is unknown.

Profiling relied on immunoSEQ multiplex PCR, and the TCRdb table lists in-frame clones only, not all of them. In the table there are 20,000 to 25,000 clones, roughly 81% of which are singletons. Antigen-specific CD4+ T cells were expanded with viral peptide pools in the ViraFEST assay before sequencing. Subsequent to 10 days of culture, CD4+ T cells were isolated. The vaccine given was either BNT162b2 or mRNA-1273, in two doses. PBMC cultures contained about 2 million cells per well, 9 to 10 IU/ml IL-2 and roughly 10 ug/ml peptides. The length of the CDR3 is 13 residues. The germline CDR1 and CDR2 sequences are SGHTA and FQGNSA. Trimming left V 2 bases short and J 7 bases short, with 6 bases between.

This chain uses TRBV7-2 with TRBJ1-6; D unclear. The source was CD4+ T cells from PBMCs cultured with SARS-CoV-2 spike peptides, collected after COVID-19 vaccination. This sequence originates from a human donor who received a COVID-19 vaccine. Some clones in this sample may be carry-over from other donors' samples. The chain's CDR3 is CASSLPGNSPLHF. CDR3 sequence (DNA): TGTGCCAGCAGCTTACCGGGAAATTCACCCCTCCACTTT.